This T cell receptor (beta chain) was captured in a study of cytomegalovirus exposure and HLA in healthy donors. Primers included in the PCR were 60 Vbeta and 13 Jbeta primers. Clones were read by immunoSEQ multiplex PCR, and TCRdb kept only the in-frame ones, dropping some. The sample has around 170,000 clones; approximately 80% are singletons. Remarks on this clone: Its antigen is as yet unknown.

Trimming took off 2 bases at V and 4 bases at J, with 8 bases between the two ends. The CDR3 consists of 13 residues. CDR1 is SGHAT and CDR2 is FQNNGV in the germline V gene. Findings and caveats of the study: Common viral pathogens were later found to be apparently linked to several of the most significant clusters. In a later analysis, specific HLA alleles were associated with approximately 17,000 TCR beta sequences at a 0.05 false discovery rate. Cytomegalovirus-associated status was assigned to 150 to 200 TCR beta chains. The presence/absence work took it that sequencing depth was about the same across donors.

The source of this sequence is a woman in her 50s in good health and CMV-seropositive. The chain uses TRBV11-2 and TRBJ2-5; no reliable D call. The sample consisted of PBMCs. In nucleotides, the CDR3 is TGTGCCAGCAGCTTACGGGTCCTAGAGACCCAGTACTTC. This encodes CASSLRVLETQYF.